The 25 T cell receptor beta chains given below trace back to one sample, sequenced in a study of T cells expressing NK-cell markers. TCRdb reprocessed the 5' RACE reads, keeping one entry per CDR3 protein, no DNA. The repertoire table contains about half a million distinct CDR3 sequences. Sequenced input: blood T cells: a sorted CD56 or NKG2C T cell subset, CD4+ or CD8+ T cells, or bulk PBMC T cells (not recorded which). Receptors were obtained from a woman aged 45-59 years in good health.

The chain is built from TRBV10-3 and TRBJ1-2. From germline, CDR1 is ENHRY and CDR2 SYGVKD. The length of the CDR3 is 12 residues. The CDR3 here is CAISGENYGYTF.

The chain has TRBV29-1 and TRBJ1-3. Germline V gene data show CDR1 as SQVTM and CDR2 as ANQGSEA. CDR3 length: 13 amino acids. The chain's CDR3 is CSARDLGGNTIYF.

The rearrangement joins TRBV12-3 or TRBV12-4 to TRBJ2-7; the TRBD1 assignment by TCRdb is unverifiable without DNA. The CDR3 is made up of 13 amino acids. The CDR3 spells CASALSQGYEQYF.

The V call is TRBV29-1, the J call TRBJ2-3; TCRdb's D call, TRBD1, is unchecked because there is no DNA. The CDR3 spans 11 residues. CDR1 is SQVTM and CDR2 is ANQGSEA in the germline V gene. This CDR3 reads CSGGMADTQYF.

J is TRBJ2-3 and V is TRBV25-1; TCRdb calls TRBD1, which cannot be checked without DNA. The CDR3 is 14 amino acids. Looked up from germline, CDR1 is MGHDK and CDR2 is SYGVNS. The CDR3 loop is CASSTGTFTDTQYF.

This rearrangement joins TRBV11-2 to TRBJ2-1; checking the TCRdb D call of TRBD2 is not possible without DNA. CDR1 is SGHAT and CDR2 is FQNNGV in the germline V gene. The CDR3 has 19 residues. The CDR3 spells CASRQGLAGVRRSYNEQFF.

J is TRBJ1-1 and V is TRBV12-3 or TRBV12-4. CDR3 length: 14 amino acids. CDR3 protein: CASSPLFGNTEAFF.

The chain recombines TRBV29-1 with TRBJ1-1. The CDR3 runs 16 residues. Germline CDR1 is SQVTM and CDR2 is ANQGSEA. CDR3 sequence reads: CSVGKFGEVMNTEAFF.

The genes are TRBV10-1 and TRBJ1-1; TCRdb's assignment of TRBD1 cannot be checked, as there is no DNA. CDR1 and CDR2 from the germline V gene are WNHNN and SYGVQD (reference sequence). The CDR3 has 13 residues. CDR3 in amino acids: CASSEDTGGPAFF.

The chain has TRBV7-8 and TRBJ2-1; as DNA is missing, the TRBD1 call by TCRdb cannot be tested. CDR1 is SGHVS, CDR2 FQNEAQ, per germline. The CDR3 has 13 residues. This CDR3 reads CASSLAPGGEQFF.

The chain joins TRBV12-3 or TRBV12-4 to TRBJ2-5. The CDR3 sequence is 16 residues long. The CDR3 spells CATQTPRGGWQETQYF.

This rearrangement joins TRBV5-5 to TRBJ2-3; the TCRdb call, TRBD1, lacks DNA for checking. Germline CDR1 and CDR2: SGHKS and YYEKEE (reference sequence). The CDR3 runs 15 residues. The CDR3 is CASSLRDRITDTQYF.

The chain's CDR3 is CASSLLGRLANTEAFF. The chain has TRBV3-1 and TRBJ1-1; TCRdb gives TRBD1 as the D gene, but with no DNA this cannot be confirmed. CDR3 length: 16 residues. From germline, CDR1 is LGHDT and CDR2 YNNKEL (reference sequence).

The V gene is TRBV19, the J gene TRBJ2-1; TCRdb proposes TRBD2, but this gene call is untestable without DNA. The germline V gene encodes CDR1 LNHDA and CDR2 SQIVND (reference sequence). CDR3 length: 17 residues. The CDR3 protein is CASSLGTSRLTGNEQFF.

The rearrangement joins TRBV7-3 to TRBJ2-1. Germline lookup yields CDR1 SGHTA and CDR2 FQGTGA. The CDR3 runs 13 residues. CDR3 sequence: CASSLFTGNEQFF.

The rearrangement links TRBV4-1 to TRBJ2-5. Germline loops: CDR1 MGHRA, CDR2 YSYEKL. This CDR3 contains 14 residues. CDR3 sequence reads: CASSQVGGKQTQYF.

V gene TRBV5-1 combines with J gene TRBJ2-1; the TRBD2 assignment by TCRdb is unverifiable without DNA. CDR3 size: 16 residues. From germline, CDR1 is SGHRS and CDR2 YFSETQ. The CDR3 sequence: CASSPPGLAGAREQFF.

V gene TRBV7-8 combines with J gene TRBJ2-3; TCRdb indicates TRBD2, and absent DNA this call remains unverified. CDR1 SGHVS and CDR2 FQNEAQ come from the germline V gene. This CDR3 comprises 15 residues. This CDR3 reads CASSSTGLGVPTQYF.

The gene calls are TRBV5-5 and TRBJ1-3. CDR1 is SGHKS, CDR2 YYEKEE, per germline (reference sequence). The CDR3 loop spans 15 amino acids. The CDR3 reads CASSLWGNTGNTIYF.

The chain couples TRBV19 to TRBJ2-2; the D call from TCRdb, TRBD2, cannot be confirmed without DNA. The CDR3 sequence is 14 residues long. From germline, CDR1 is LNHDA and CDR2 SQIVND (reference sequence). This CDR3 reads CASSRTGTTGELFF.

This sequence joins TRBV20-1 and TRBJ2-7; TCRdb names TRBD1, which stays unverified in the absence of DNA. Germline V gene data show CDR1 as DFQATT and CDR2 as SNEGSKA (reference sequence). The CDR3 covers 16 residues. CDR3 residues: CSASGNVAGGPYEQYF.

The chain employs TRBV20-1 and TRBJ2-3; the TCRdb call, TRBD1, lacks DNA for checking. Germline values: CDR1 DFQATT, CDR2 SNEGSKA (reference sequence). There are 15 residues in the CDR3. This CDR3 is CSANPGQGITDTQYF.

The genes are TRBV27 and TRBJ1-2; TCRdb's D call of TRBD1 is untestable without DNA. Per germline, CDR1 MNHEY and CDR2 SMNVEV (reference sequence). This CDR3 contains 14 residues. The CDR3 loop is CASSFRDRGEGYTF.

The CDR3: CASSQGGTLVTDTQYF. This rearrangement joins TRBV4-1 to TRBJ2-3; the TCRdb D gene call, TRBD1, has no DNA to confirm it. The CDR3 consists of 16 residues. Germline-derived CDR1 and CDR2 are MGHRA and YSYEKL.

The genes are TRBV6-5 and TRBJ2-1; TCRdb names TRBD1, which stays unverified in the absence of DNA. The CDR3 extends over 13 amino acids. Germline V lookup: CDR1 MNHEY, CDR2 SVGAGI. CDR3 residues: CASSYSLGGEQFF.